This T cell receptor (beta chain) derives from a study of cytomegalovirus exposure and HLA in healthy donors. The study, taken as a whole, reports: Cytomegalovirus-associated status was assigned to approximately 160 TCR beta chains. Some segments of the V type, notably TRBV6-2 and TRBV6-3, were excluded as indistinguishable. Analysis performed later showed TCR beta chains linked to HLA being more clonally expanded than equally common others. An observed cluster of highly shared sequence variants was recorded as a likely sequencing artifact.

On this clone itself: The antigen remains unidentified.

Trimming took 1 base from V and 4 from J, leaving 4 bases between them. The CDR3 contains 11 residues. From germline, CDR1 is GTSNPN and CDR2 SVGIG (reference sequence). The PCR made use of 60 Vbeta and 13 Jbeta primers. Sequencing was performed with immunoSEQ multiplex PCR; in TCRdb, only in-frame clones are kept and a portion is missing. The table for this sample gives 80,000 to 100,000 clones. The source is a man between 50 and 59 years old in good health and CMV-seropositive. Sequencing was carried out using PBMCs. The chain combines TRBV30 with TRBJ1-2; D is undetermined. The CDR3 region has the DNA TGTGCCTGGAGTGACACCTATGGCTACACCTTC. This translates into CAWSDTYGYTF. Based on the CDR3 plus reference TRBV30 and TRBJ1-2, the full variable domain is SQTIHQWPATLVQPVGSPLSLECTVEGTSNPNLYWYRQAAGRGLQLLFYSVGIGQISSEVPQNLSASRPQDRQFILSSKKLLLSDSGFYLCAWSDTYGYTFGSGTRLTVV.